A single sample gave rise to the 2 T cell receptor beta chains below, sequenced in a study of blood T cell repertoires in COVID-19. Assay: immunoSEQ multiplex PCR; the TCRdb copy retains only in-frame clones and omits some. The sample has over 50,000 clones; under 90% are singletons. Sequencing input: peripheral blood. These receptors all stem from a human donor in a cohort sampled during active COVID-19.

The chain carries TRBV28 and TRBJ1-5; D unresolved. V lost 11 bases and J 3 bases, leaving 8 bases between the germline ends. Germline values: CDR1 MDHEN, CDR2 SYDVKM. The length of the CDR3 is 11 residues. Written as DNA, the CDR3 is TGTGCCGGAGGCTCCAATCAGCCCCAGCATTTT. As protein: CAGGSNQPQHF.

Here the CDR3 DNA reads TGTGCCAGCTCACCATTTACCAGGGAGCAGTTCTTC. This translates into CASSPFTREQFF. The chain uses TRBV18 and TRBJ2-1; D is uncertain. CDR3 length: 12 residues. CDR1 is KGHSH and CDR2 is LQKENI in the germline V gene. V was pared by 2 bases and J by 10 bases, with 9 bases between.